Presented here are 13 T cell receptor beta chains from one specimen sequenced in a study of CD8+ T cells in alopecia areata. The treatment denotes: oral pan-JAK inhibitor, 5-10 mg twice daily. Sequencing templates came from extracted RNA that was reverse transcribed into cDNA. Profiled with immunoSEQ multiplex PCR; TCRdb holds only in-frame clones, not every one. The repertoire holds some 88,000 clones, with around 40% as singletons. The sequencing here drew on CD8+ T cells sorted from blood, taken at week 24, from a patient treated with tofacitinib. These TCRs come from a human donor with alopecia areata.

This clone was observed a few times. The rearrangement uses TRBV4-1 and TRBJ1-2; perhaps TRBD1 as D (5 bases). The V gene lost 2 bases and the J gene lost 13 bases, with 14 bases spanning the gap. Germline lookup yields CDR1 MGHRA and CDR2 YSYEKL. CDR3 length: 12 amino acids. The CDR3 region is CASSQIGGEGTF. In DNA form, the CDR3 reads TGCGCCAGCAGCCAAATCGGGGGAGAGGGCACCTTC.

This clone was detected a few times. V is TRBV30 and J is TRBJ2-7, with D perhaps TRBD1 or TRBD2 (5 bases each). CDR1 and CDR2 (germline): GTSNPN, SVGIG (reference sequence). V lost 5 bases, J lost 3 bases, and 11 bases lay in between. The CDR3 length is 12 residues. This chain's CDR3 is CAWAGTHYEQYF. DNA for the CDR3: TGTGCCTGGGCCGGGACCCACTACGAGCAGTACTTC. Using reference TRBV30 and TRBJ2-7 for the parts outside the CDR3, the full variable domain is SQTIHQWPATLVQPVGSPLSLECTVEGTSNPNLYWYRQAAGRGLQLLFYSVGIGQISSEVPQNLSASRPQDRQFILSSKKLLLSDSGFYLCAWAGTHYEQYFGPGTRLTVT.

This clone has more than one count but fewer than ten. V gene TRBV29-1 combines with J gene TRBJ2-3; 11 bases fit TRBD2. J was trimmed by 3 bases and V by 7 bases; bases with no gene match: 9. The V gene's germline CDR1 is SQVTM and CDR2 ANQGSEA. The CDR3 has 15 amino acids. This CDR3 reads CSGETSGRSTDTQYF. In DNA, the CDR3 is TGCAGCGGCGAAACTAGCGGGAGATCGACAGATACGCAGTATTTT.

The gene calls are TRBV27 and TRBJ2-1, with D tentatively TRBD2 (5 bases). CDR1 is MNHEY and CDR2 is SMNVEV in the germline V gene (reference sequence). Trimming pared 3 bases from V and 5 bases from J, leaving 5 bases between. The CDR3 runs 12 residues. CDR3 protein: CASSFGNNEQFF. CDR3 nucleotides: TGTGCCAGCAGTTTCGGGAACAATGAGCAGTTCTTC.

V is TRBV6-5 and J is TRBJ2-7; D perhaps matches TRBD2 (6 bases). The germline V and J ends were trimmed by 4 bases and 3 bases, with 13 bases remaining between them. Germline CDR1 MNHEY, CDR2 SVGAGI. The CDR3 is 14 amino acids. CDR3 amino acids: CASSSRPGGYEQYF. CDR3 sequence (DNA): TGTGCCAGCAGTTCCCGGCCCGGGGGCTACGAGCAGTACTTC.

In this sample, this clone turned up a few times. CDR3 nucleotide sequence: TGCGCCAGCAGCTTCCCTAAAAGTGGGAGCTCCTACAATGAGCAGTTCTTC. As protein: CASSFPKSGSSYNEQFF. The V gene is TRBV5-1, the J gene TRBJ2-1; D is possibly TRBD2 (5 bases). Trimming took off 2 bases at V and 0 bases at J, with 15 bases between the two ends. This CDR3 is 17 amino acids long. Germline V gives CDR1 SGHRS, CDR2 YFSETQ.

Notes on this clone: In the same sample, other DNA sequences code for this CDR3. This sequence joins TRBV29-1 and TRBJ2-4; no clear D. The CDR3 totals 11 residues. With 6 bases removed from V and 5 bases from J, the gap between germline ends came to 8 bases. Looked up from germline, CDR1 is SQVTM and CDR2 is ANQGSEA. The CDR3 nucleotides read TGCAGCGTCGATCGGCAAAACATTCAGTACTTC. As protein: CSVDRQNIQYF.

The CDR3 DNA reads TGTGCCAGCGGCAGCTACAATGAGCAGTTCTTC. Translation gives CASGSYNEQFF. V is TRBV27 and J is TRBJ2-1; no reliable D call. Trimming took off 8 bases at V and 3 bases at J, with 5 bases between the two ends. CDR1 MNHEY and CDR2 SMNVEV come from the germline V gene (reference sequence). This CDR3 has 11 residues.

The chain recombines TRBV6-5 with TRBJ2-3; possibly TRBD2 for D (6 bases). V was trimmed by 0 bases and J by 2 bases, leaving 9 bases between them. The CDR3 totals 15 residues. From germline, CDR1 is MNHEY and CDR2 SVGAGI. The CDR3 loop is CASSYSRGNTDTQYF. CDR3 bases: TGTGCCAGCAGTTACTCGCGGGGAAACACAGATACGCAGTATTTT.

This clone has a handful of counts. This chain joins TRBV29-1 and TRBJ2-2; D unresolved. The V end was cut by 7 bases, the J end by 5 bases, with 11 bases between. Germline V gene lookup returns CDR1 SQVTM and CDR2 ANQGSEA. The length of the CDR3 is 12 residues. This chain's CDR3 is CSAPAGTGELFF. The CDR3 DNA is TGCAGCGCCCCCGCCGGGACCGGGGAGCTGTTTTTT.

This clone came up a few times. This chain uses TRBV28 with TRBJ2-1; possibly TRBD1 for D (5 bases). Deletions cut 5 bases from V and 9 bases from J, with 20 bases between. Per germline, CDR1 MDHEN and CDR2 SYDVKM. CDR3 length: 15 residues. The CDR3 loop is CASSPRQGVGGEQFF. The CDR3 DNA reads as TGTGCCAGCAGTCCCCGGCAGGGTGTGGGCGGTGAGCAGTTCTTC.

The rearrangement uses TRBV27 and TRBJ2-1, with D hard to call. Germline lookup yields CDR1 MNHEY and CDR2 SMNVEV (reference sequence). The length of the CDR3 is 14 residues. Trimming took 8 bases from V and 5 from J, leaving 16 bases between them. This CDR3 is CASGNEAVHNEQFF. The CDR3 DNA reads as TGTGCCAGCGGTAACGAGGCTGTCCACAATGAGCAGTTCTTC.

V and J are TRBV27 and TRBJ2-7; D could derive from TRBD1 or TRBD2 (5 bases each). Germline V gene sequence: CDR1 MNHEY, CDR2 SMNVEV (reference sequence). V was pared by 2 bases and J by 4 bases, with 15 bases between. The CDR3 is 15 amino acids. CDR3 coding DNA: TGTGCCAGCAGTTTAGTGTTCGTGGGACCTTACGAGCAGTACTTC. Its protein is CASSLVFVGPYEQYF.